This record concerns one T cell receptor (beta chain) sequence. These data belong to a study of T cells of healthy individuals. TCRdb processed the 5' RACE reads anew with MiXCR; each CDR3 protein has one entry. The sample carries about 96,000 distinct CDR3 sequences, roughly 18% recorded once. The TCR originated in a human donor in good health.

CDR3 sequence reads: CAIRGDSGSSYNEQFF. Here the CDR3 DNA reads TGTGCCATCAGGGGAGATAGCGGGAGTTCCTACAATGAGCAGTTCTTC. The V and J genes are TRBV10-3 and TRBJ2-1; 9 nucleotides agree with TRBD2. Trimming took 6 bases from V and 1 from J; bases not matched to a gene: 7. The CDR3 spans 16 residues. Germline V gene data show CDR1 as ENHRY and CDR2 as SYGVKD.